This TCR beta chain stems from a study of shared clonotypes between healthy human individuals. Findings and limits, study-wide: Blood was the only sampled material, and tissue repertoires likely differ.

Sequencing was at deep level. The assay was immunoSEQ multiplex PCR, and TCRdb's table has in-frame clones only and misses some. The sample has about 600,000 clones, roughly 79% seen once. The study drew all its donors from Caucasian adults living in Nashville, Tennessee. V gave up 0 bases and J gave up 7 bases; unmatched junction bases: 8. The CDR3 totals 15 residues. Germline CDR1 and CDR2: SGHDN and FVKESK. Turning to this clone: Its specificity is not known.

The specimen was PBMCs. The receptor's source is a woman aged 40 to 49 in good health. Some clones in this sample may be carry-over from other donors' samples. This chain connects TRBV14 to TRBJ1-2; 7 nucleotides agree with TRBD1. The CDR3 reads CASSQDRQGGSGYTF. CDR3 coding DNA: TGTGCCAGCAGCCAAGATAGGCAGGGGGGGTCTGGCTACACCTTC. Full variable domain (missing parts from reference TRBV14 and TRBJ1-2): EAGVTQFPSHSVIEKGQTVTLRCDPISGHDNLYWYRRVMGKEIKFLLHFVKESKQDESGMPNNRFLAERTGGTYSTLKVQPAELEDSGVYFCASSQDRQGGSGYTFGSGTRLTVV.